This T cell receptor (beta chain) was captured by sequencing in a study of T cells in Graves' hyperthyroidism and ophthalmopathy. This clonotype has just a few counts. The source material, RNA transcripts, was used to amplify TCR beta CDR3 regions. The HTBI primer set was used in a first-round RT-PCR of the TCR CDR3. A single record per CDR3 protein comes from TCRdb applying MiXCR to the multiplex PCR reads. The sample yields more than 550,000 distinct CDR3 sequences, about 45% seen once. This CDR3 contains 13 residues. Germline V gene lookup returns CDR1 SGDLS and CDR2 YYNGEE. V trimming: 5 bases; J trimming: 8 bases; junction bases outside the gene matches: 8.

The rearrangement links TRBV9 to TRBJ1-2; 8 positions agree with TRBD1. Sequences were obtained from peripheral blood or thyroid tissue (not recorded which). This TCR came from an adult man with Graves' disease, either hyperthyroidism or ophthalmopathy (not recorded which). CDR3 sequence (DNA): TGTGCCAGCAGTGCCTGGACAGGGACCGGCTACACCTTC. It codes for CASSAWTGTGYTF.